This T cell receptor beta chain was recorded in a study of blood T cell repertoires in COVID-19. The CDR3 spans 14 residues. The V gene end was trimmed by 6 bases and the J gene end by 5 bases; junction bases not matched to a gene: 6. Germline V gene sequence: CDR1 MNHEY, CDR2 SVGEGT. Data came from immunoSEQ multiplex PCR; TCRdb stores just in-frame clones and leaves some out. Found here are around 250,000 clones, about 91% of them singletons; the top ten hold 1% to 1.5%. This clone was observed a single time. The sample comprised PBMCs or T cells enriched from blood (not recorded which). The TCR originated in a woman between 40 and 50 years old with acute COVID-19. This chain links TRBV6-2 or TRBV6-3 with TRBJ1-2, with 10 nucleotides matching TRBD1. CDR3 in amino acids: CASSSGTGVYGYTF. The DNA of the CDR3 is TGTGCCAGCAGCTCCGGGACAGGGGTTTATGGCTACACCTTC.